This T cell receptor beta chain came from a study of beta chain features in type 1 diabetes. cDNA synthesis used the whole RNA isolate, giving expressed TCRB sequences. Using immunoSEQ multiplex PCR, the repertoire was profiled, and TCRdb retains in-frame clones only, with some absent. The table shows around 250,000 clones, with around 68% occurring only once. On this clone: No antigen is known for it.

Every donor had blood drawn once into heparin, approximately 120 mL on average. General study points: Any PCR bias toward short templates would affect both groups alike. Individuals with type 1 diabetes displayed fewer insertions and more deletions at VDJ junctions.

This TCR came from a man aged 30 to 39 in good health. Sequences were obtained from naive CD4+ T cells from blood.

This CDR3 is CSVEVQITDTQYF. The CDR3 DNA follows: TGCAGCGTTGAAGTCCAGATCACAGATACGCAGTATTTT. V usage is TRBV29-1 and J usage is TRBJ2-3; no reliable D call. Trimming took 1 base from V and 2 from J, leaving 7 bases between them. Germline CDR1 and CDR2: SQVTM and ANQGSEA. CDR3 length: 13 residues.